Listed below are T cell receptor beta chains from one sample, sequenced in a study of cytomegalovirus exposure and HLA in healthy donors. Libraries were prepared by immunoSEQ multiplex PCR; TCRdb keeps only in-frame clonotypes and omits some of them. The sample has fewer than 85,000 clones. The sample consisted of PBMCs. These receptors originate from a man aged 30 to 39 in good health and CMV-seronegative. Both conserved end residues are trimmed from each CDR3.

J gene: TRBJ1-5; V gene: TRBV18; CDR3 protein: ASSFTGMDQPQH
J gene: TRBJ1-2; V gene: TRBV7-3; CDR3 protein: ASSPGTGPQYGYT
J gene: TRBJ2-5; V gene: TRBV4-2; CDR3 protein: ASSLTVTHQETQY
J gene: TRBJ2-7; V gene: TRBV5-1; CDR3 protein: ASSLASPSAYEQY
J gene: -; V gene: TRBV6-7; CDR3 protein: ASSTTPGQGAYEQY
J gene: TRBJ2-1; V gene: TRBV4-1; CDR3 protein: ASSQDLSAGGNEQF
J gene: TRBJ1-2; V gene: TRBV5-1; CDR3 protein: ASSPGTGGDYGYT
J gene: TRBJ1-1; V gene: TRBV5-4; CDR3 protein: ASSTPGQGLGTEAF
J gene: TRBJ2-2; V gene: TRBV9; CDR3 protein: ASSEASGILSGELF
J gene: TRBJ1-1; V gene: TRBV29-1; CDR3 protein: SVSSRDTEAF
J gene: TRBJ2-1; V gene: TRBV27; CDR3 protein: ASSLIKREVYNEQF
J gene: TRBJ1-5; V gene: TRBV15; CDR3 protein: ATSLSSGTGDQPQH
J gene: -; V gene: TRBV6-5; CDR3 protein: ASSSRGTGGYEQY
J gene: TRBJ1-6; V gene: TRBV9; CDR3 protein: ASSAQGLAPLH
J gene: TRBJ1-1; V gene: TRBV19; CDR3 protein: ASSISRLDTEAF
J gene: TRBJ1-1; V gene: TRBV29-1; CDR3 protein: SVGNLQGMAF
J gene: TRBJ2-7; V gene: TRBV27; CDR3 protein: VSSLSYPRGLEQY
J gene: TRBJ1-2; V gene: TRBV13; CDR3 protein: ASSPRGWGRFGGYT
J gene: TRBJ2-1; V gene: TRBV6-5; CDR3 protein: ASSYGGGSYNEQF
J gene: TRBJ2-5; V gene: TRBV7-9; CDR3 protein: ASSSGKSLTIQETQY
J gene: TRBJ2-3; V gene: TRBV5-1; CDR3 protein: ASSPPTGGPTDTQY
J gene: TRBJ1-2; V gene: TRBV4-1; CDR3 protein: ASSQRTGYGYT
J gene: TRBJ1-4; V gene: TRBV5-4; CDR3 protein: ASSLPTPGGEKLF
J gene: TRBJ1-1; V gene: TRBV6-4; CDR3 protein: ASSAGQGNTEAF
J gene: TRBJ2-1; V gene: TRBV7-3; CDR3 protein: ASSRRLAGVNEQF
J gene: TRBJ2-2; V gene: TRBV5-1; CDR3 protein: ASQQGVTNTGELF
J gene: TRBJ1-2; V gene: TRBV5-1; CDR3 protein: ASSLRRPNDGYT
J gene: TRBJ2-1; V gene: TRBV13; CDR3 protein: ASSPGQGFNEQF
J gene: TRBJ1-5; V gene: TRBV6-6; CDR3 protein: ASGAADNQPQH
J gene: TRBJ2-1; V gene: TRBV12-5; CDR3 protein: ASGLVKTRNEQF
J gene: TRBJ1-6; V gene: TRBV7-8; CDR3 protein: ASSLSGTGDSPLH